A single sample gave rise to the 3 T cell receptor beta chains below, sequenced in a study of blood T cell repertoires in COVID-19. Data came from immunoSEQ multiplex PCR; TCRdb stores just in-frame clones and leaves some out. The sample consists of about 130,000 clones, about 70% of them appearing once. The source material was peripheral blood. The receptor source for this set is a woman aged 70-85 years with acute or convalescent COVID-19.

The J gene is TRBJ1-1, the V gene TRBV9; TRBD1 matches 9 bases. The germline V gene has CDR1 SGDLS and CDR2 YYNGEE. V lost 4 bases to trimming and J lost 4 bases; unmatched junction nucleotides: 5. The CDR3 consists of 14 residues. The CDR3 protein is CASSLQGAGTEAFF. The CDR3 DNA reads as TGTGCCAGCAGCCTACAGGGGGCTGGCACTGAAGCTTTCTTT.

The table lists this clone with a few counts. The rearrangement uses TRBV7-2 and TRBJ2-7; D may be TRBD2 (5 bases). The ends were cut back, 4 bases at V and 5 bases at J, with 12 bases in the middle. Germline V gene sequence: CDR1 SGHTA, CDR2 FQGNSA. The CDR3 covers 13 residues. The CDR3 DNA is TGTGCCAGCAGCTCTTCGGGAAGGCACGAGCAGTACTTC. It encodes CASSSSGRHEQYF.

The chain combines TRBV11-2 with TRBJ1-1, with TRBD1 as a possible D gene (5 bases). The ends were cut back, 2 bases at V and 7 bases at J, with 8 bases in the middle. The CDR3 spans 12 residues. Germline CDR1 and CDR2: SGHAT and FQNNGV. The CDR3 reads CASSLSRGEAFF. Here the CDR3 DNA reads TGTGCCAGCAGCTTAAGTAGGGGTGAAGCTTTCTTT.